The rows below give T cell receptor beta chains drawn from one sample of a study of CD8+CD57+ T cells in acquired aplastic anemia. One entry per CDR3 protein results from TCRdb running MiXCR on the reads. The table has roughly 200,000 distinct CDR3 sequences, roughly 65% seen once. The sample consisted of sorted CD4+, CD8+, or CD8+CD57+ T cells (not recorded which) from PBMCs. These receptors were obtained from a human donor with aplastic anemia. Each CDR3 is given with its conserved first and last residue. D genes are given only for firm matches. Where a row states a size, it is once, few, many or the class of an expanded clone; other rows omit it.

NA TRBJ1-2 many TRBV20-1 CSARRTSGNYGYTF TGCAGTGCTAGGAGGACATCAGGGAACTATGGCTACACCTTC
NA TRBJ2-1 NA TRBV7-9 CASSLPDSFKGEQFF TGTGCCAGCAGCTTACCAGACTCGTTCAAGGGTGAGCAGTTCTTC
NA TRBJ2-5 NA TRBV7-9 CASSLRPDIQETQYF TGTGCCAGCAGCTTACGCCCGGACATCCAAGAGACCCAGTACTTC
TRBD2 TRBJ2-7 NA TRBV6-5 CASSGIGRREQYF TGTGCCAGCAGTGGCATCGGGAGGAGGGAGCAGTACTTC
NA TRBJ2-3 NA TRBV14 CASSQGPAHSTDTQYF TGTGCCAGCAGCCAAGGTCCGGCCCATTCCACAGATACGCAGTATTTT
NA TRBJ1-1 many TRBV24-1 CATSDTGFTEAFF TGTGCCACCAGTGATACAGGATTCACTGAAGCTTTCTTT
NA TRBJ2-1 many TRBV29-1 CSFPTGEDYNEQFF TGCAGCTTCCCTACGGGTGAGGACTACAATGAGCAGTTCTTC
NA TRBJ2-1 once TRBV12-3/TRBV12-4 CAGICGQNEQFF TGTGCCGGCATATGCGGCCAGAATGAGCAGTTCTTC
TRBD1 TRBJ1-2 NA TRBV14 CASTRQGTNYGYTF TGTGCCAGCACCCGACAGGGCACCAACTATGGCTACACCTTC
NA TRBJ2-1 NA TRBV15 CATSRASTGMMEQFF TGTGCCACCAGCAGAGCGTCTACAGGGATGATGGAGCAGTTCTTC
NA TRBJ1-2 NA TRBV7-2 CASSTGPDTSNYGYTF TGTGCCAGCAGTACAGGGCCAGACACCTCTAACTATGGCTACACCTTC
NA TRBJ2-6 NA TRBV19 CASSMPTFSGANVLTF TGTGCCAGTAGTATGCCCACTTTCTCTGGGGCCAACGTCCTGACTTTC
TRBD1 TRBJ1-5 few TRBV12-3/TRBV12-4 CASSLRQGEQLQHF TGTGCCAGCAGCCTTAGACAGGGTGAGCAGCTCCAGCATTTT
NA TRBJ2-3 NA TRBV7-9 CASSSDQSSTDTQYF TGTGCCAGCAGCTCGGACCAATCTAGCACAGATACGCAGTATTTT
TRBD1 TRBJ1-2 NA TRBV10-3 CAISGTGQDYGYTF TGTGCCATCAGTGGGACAGGACAAGACTATGGCTACACCTTC
TRBD1 TRBJ1-6 NA TRBV15 CATSREDRVYSPLHF TGTGCCACCAGCAGAGAGGACAGGGTTTATTCACCCCTCCACTTT
NA TRBJ2-5 NA TRBV6-1 CATRTHNSFQETQYF TGTGCCACTAGGACACACAATAGTTTCCAAGAGACCCAGTACTTC
NA TRBJ2-2 NA TRBV20-1 CSATGPGELFF TGCAGTGCTACTGGGCCCGGGGAGCTGTTTTTT
TRBD1 TRBJ1-5 many TRBV5-4 CASSRQGSNQPQHF TGTGCCAGCAGCCGACAGGGAAGCAATCAGCCCCAGCATTTT
NA TRBJ1-1 NA TRBV7-2 CASSFGRDTEAFF TGTGCCAGCAGCTTTGGACGGGACACTGAAGCTTTCTTT
TRBD2 TRBJ2-5 few TRBV10-3 CAISESSSGGKTQYF TGTGCCATCAGTGAGTCGTCTAGCGGGGGTAAGACCCAGTACTTC
NA TRBJ1-2 NA TRBV29-1 CSVGTVGGYTF TGCAGCGTGGGGACGGTCGGTGGCTACACCTTC
NA TRBJ1-1 few TRBV27 CASSPSVNTEAFF TGTGCCAGCAGTCCCTCAGTGAACACTGAAGCTTTCTTT
NA TRBJ2-5 few TRBV7-7 CASSLFVSDETQYF TGTGCTAGCAGCTTATTTGTTAGCGACGAGACCCAGTACTTC
NA TRBJ1-2 NA TRBV20-1 CSAPWWQGVGGYTF TGCAGTGCCCCCTGGTGGCAGGGAGTTGGCGGCTACACCTTC
TRBD1 TRBJ1-4 NA TRBV19 CASSTTGTGPQALFF TGTGCCAGTAGTACAACCGGGACAGGGCCTCAAGCTCTGTTTTTT
NA TRBJ1-6 few TRBV10-1 CASSRENNSPLHF TGCGCCAGCTCCCGAGAAAACAATTCACCCCTCCACTTT
NA TRBJ1-6 NA TRBV19 CASRQVDNSPLHF TGTGCCAGCAGACAGGTGGATAATTCACCCCTCCACTTT
TRBD1 TRBJ1-2 many TRBV25-1 CARVQDRGRGGYTF TGTGCCAGAGTCCAGGACAGGGGGCGCGGTGGCTACACCTTC
TRBD2 TRBJ2-7 NA TRBV6-2/TRBV6-3 CASGLAGGREQYF TGTGCCAGCGGACTAGCGGGAGGAAGGGAGCAGTACTTC
TRBD1 TRBJ2-1 NA TRBV29-1 CSVEGQGLNEQFF TGCAGCGTTGAGGGACAGGGGCTCAATGAGCAGTTCTTC
TRBD1 TRBJ1-4 NA TRBV7-9 CASSGDSGLFF TGTGCCAGCAGCGGGGACAGTGGACTGTTTTTT
TRBD2 TRBJ2-3 NA TRBV10-3 CAISEGTSPSLWYF TGTGCCATCAGTGAAGGGACTAGCCCATCTCTCTGGTATTTT
NA TRBJ1-6 NA TRBV5-1 CASSQSTGIGDNSPLHF TGTGCCAGCAGCCAATCCACGGGGATCGGAGATAATTCACCCCTCCACTTT
NA TRBJ2-5 few TRBV7-2 CASNPSGLGQETQYF TGTGCCAGCAACCCCTCGGGTCTGGGGCAAGAGACCCAGTACTTC